These 11 T cell receptor beta chains share one sample of origin, sequenced in a study of blood T cell repertoires in COVID-19. Clones were sequenced by immunoSEQ multiplex PCR, and TCRdb holds only the in-frame ones, with some missing. Of 150,000 to 200,000 clones listed, more than 65% are singletons. The sample was peripheral blood. All receptors come from a woman aged 55-69 years with COVID-19, enrolled during active disease.

V usage is TRBV7-2 and J usage is TRBJ2-5; D is undetermined. The CDR3 runs 14 residues. The V end lost 1 base, the J end lost 5 bases, and 11 bases lay between the germline ends. In germline, CDR1 is SGHTA, CDR2 FQGNSA. The CDR3 DNA sequence: TGTGCCAGCAGCTTAGAGGTGCTGCGGGAGACCCAGTACTTC. Translation gives CASSLEVLRETQYF.

This rearrangement joins TRBV29-1 to TRBJ2-7, with D perhaps TRBD1 (7 bases). The CDR3 contains 13 residues. V dropped 6 bases and J dropped 6 bases, with 18 bases sitting between them. Germline lookup yields CDR1 SQVTM and CDR2 ANQGSEA. CDR3 amino acids: CSVRDSVRREQYF. CDR3 in DNA: TGCAGCGTGCGGGACAGTGTGAGGCGCGAGCAGTACTTC.

This clone has only a few counts. The chain carries TRBV28 and TRBJ1-5; TRBD1 aligns across 9 bases. The CDR3 contains 14 residues. V trimming: 5 bases; J trimming: 6 bases; junction bases outside the gene matches: 5. Germline V gene lookup returns CDR1 MDHEN and CDR2 SYDVKM. DNA for the CDR3: TGTGCCAGCAGTACCACAGGGGGCGCTCAGCCCCAGCATTTT. Its protein product is CASSTTGGAQPQHF.

The chain uses TRBV6-2 or TRBV6-3 and TRBJ1-1, with D maybe TRBD1 (5 bases). Per the germline V gene, CDR1 is MNHEY and CDR2 is SVGEGT. V was shortened by 5 bases and J by 4 bases, with 20 bases between the two germline ends. The CDR3 extends over 16 amino acids. CDR3 sequence: CASSRGIDSDVTEAFF. For the CDR3, the DNA is TGTGCCAGCAGTAGGGGCATTGACAGTGATGTCACTGAAGCTTTCTTT.

V gene TRBV12-3 or TRBV12-4 combines with J gene TRBJ2-1, with a weak D call TRBD1 (5 bases). The CDR3 is 13 amino acids. Trimming removed 7 bases from V and 4 bases from J, with 11 bases in between. The CDR3 protein is CASKFDSYNEQFF. The CDR3 coding sequence is TGTGCCAGCAAATTCGACAGTTACAATGAGCAGTTCTTC.

V and J are TRBV2 and TRBJ2-6; 7 bases match TRBD2. This CDR3 region has 17 residues. Losses at the gene ends were 8 bases for V and 2 bases for J; bases not matched to a gene: 12. The V gene's germline CDR1 is SNHLY and CDR2 FYNNEI. The CDR3 protein is CASDLTSDYTGANVLTF. CDR3 in DNA: TGTGCCAGCGATCTTACTAGCGACTACACTGGGGCCAACGTCCTGACTTTC.

This chain links TRBV24-1 with TRBJ2-7; unclear D gene. The CDR3 contains 18 residues. Germline V gene sequence: CDR1 KGHDR, CDR2 SFDVKD. The ends were cut back, 8 bases at V and 0 bases at J, with 25 bases in the middle. The DNA of the CDR3 is TGTGCCACCAAATTGAAGTATCTCACCCGCCCGAGCTCCTACGAGCAGTACTTC. Residues: CATKLKYLTRPSSYEQYF.

Only a few counts were recorded for this clone. The V call is TRBV5-1, the J call TRBJ1-1, with 8 positions matching TRBD1. The CDR3 extends over 15 amino acids. CDR1 is SGHRS, CDR2 YFSETQ, per germline. Trimming at V came to 4 bases and at J to 1 base, leaving 6 bases not matched to a gene. DNA of the CDR3: TGCGCCAGCAGCACCCCCGACAGGGGGAACACTGAAGCTTTCTTT. Amino acid sequence: CASSTPDRGNTEAFF.

A remark on this clone: The junction shows a germline mismatch at one end, possibly a read error. The genes are TRBV28 and TRBJ1-2, with D possibly TRBD1 on 6 matching bases. Per the germline V gene, CDR1 is MDHEN and CDR2 is SYDVKM. The CDR3 totals 14 residues. The CDR3 region is CASSLTGHTPASLF. In DNA form, the CDR3 reads TGTGCCAGCAGTTTGACAGGTCACACGCCCGCCTCCCTCTTC.

The chain uses TRBV6-5 and TRBJ2-1; D perhaps matches TRBD2 (5 bases). CDR1 and CDR2 (germline): MNHEY, SVGAGI. V gave up 5 bases and J gave up 4 bases, with 6 bases separating them. The CDR3 length is 12 residues. The CDR3 region is CASSTGYNEQFF. As DNA, the CDR3 is TGTGCCAGCAGTACGGGATACAATGAGCAGTTCTTC.

The rearrangement joins TRBV25-1 to TRBJ2-1, with 8 bases aligning to TRBD2. This CDR3 contains 14 residues. Per germline, CDR1 MGHDK and CDR2 SYGVNS. V lost 8 bases and J lost 4; bases outside the gene matches: 7. This chain's CDR3 is CASRKTSAYNEQFF. CDR3 DNA sequence: TGTGCCAGCCGCAAGACTAGCGCGTACAATGAGCAGTTCTTC.